Listed below are T cell receptor beta chains from one sample, sequenced in a study of shared clonotypes between healthy human individuals. The protocol was immunoSEQ multiplex PCR, while the TCRdb copy is restricted to in-frame clones and leaves out a portion. The table has more than 2,000,000 clones, 85% to 95% seen once. Sequenced: naive CD4+ T cells from PBMCs. Every receptor here comes from a man between 18 and 35 years old in good health. Some clones in this sample may be carry-over from other donors' samples. The CDR3 runs from the conserved cysteine through the conserved F or W. D genes are given only for firm matches. The size entry is marked missing in some rows and otherwise reads once, few, many or a size class.

j_call | clone_size | d_call | v_call | cdr3_aa | cdr3_nt
TRBJ2-3 | . | TRBD1 | TRBV28 | CASSFVYGQGNTDTQYF | TGTGCCAGCAGTTTCGTATATGGACAGGGGAACACAGATACGCAGTATTTT
TRBJ2-7 | . | TRBD1 | TRBV15 | CATSRDRVSYEQYF | TGTGCCACCAGCCGGGACAGGGTATCCTACGAGCAGTACTTC
TRBJ2-7 | . | TRBD1 | TRBV15 | CATSREPPWDRGHEQYF | TGTGCCACCAGCAGGGAGCCACCGTGGGACAGGGGCCACGAGCAGTACTTC
TRBJ1-1 | . | TRBD1 | TRBV19 | CASSITGTGPESTEAFF | TGTGCCAGTAGTATAACCGGGACAGGGCCCGAGAGCACTGAAGCTTTCTTT
TRBJ1-2 | . | . | TRBV6-1 | CASKQQPVYGYTF | TGTGCCAGCAAGCAACAGCCCGTCTATGGCTACACCTTC
TRBJ2-1 | . | . | TRBV27 | CASSPPTYNEQFF | TGTGCCAGCAGTCCACCAACCTACAATGAGCAGTTCTTC
TRBJ2-3 | . | . | TRBV2 | CASILGPTDTQYF | TGTGCCAGCATCTTAGGGCCCACAGATACGCAGTATTTT
TRBJ2-2 | . | . | TRBV5-4 | CASSLVLTALNTGELFF | TGTGCCAGCAGCTTGGTTCTGACAGCACTGAACACCGGGGAGCTGTTTTTT
TRBJ1-1 | . | TRBD1 | TRBV28 | CASSPGSRDRRTEAFF | TGTGCCAGCAGTCCCGGATCTAGGGACAGACGCACTGAAGCTTTCTTT
TRBJ1-2 | . | . | TRBV19 | CASSTPRANYGYTF | TGTGCCAGTAGTACCCCCAGGGCGAACTATGGCTACACCTTC
TRBJ1-2 | . | TRBD1 | TRBV5-4 | CASSSGTGASGYTF | TGTGCCAGCAGCTCCGGGACAGGGGCGTCAGGCTACACCTTC
TRBJ2-5 | . | TRBD1 | TRBV15 | CATSRGDRGGSETQYF | TGTGCCACCAGCAGGGGGGACAGAGGAGGCTCCGAGACCCAGTACTTC
TRBJ2-1 | once | TRBD2 | TRBV7-3 | CASSLKRSGTGEQFF | TGTGCCAGCAGCTTAAAGCGCAGCGGGACCGGTGAGCAGTTCTTC
TRBJ2-7 | . | . | TRBV2 | CASRREISYEQYF | TGTGCCAGCAGACGGGAAATCTCCTACGAGCAGTACTTC
TRBJ1-2 | . | . | TRBV5-4 | CASSFPDGARGYTF | TGTGCCAGCAGCTTCCCCGACGGGGCTCGCGGCTACACCTTC
TRBJ1-2 | . | . | TRBV29-1 | CSVALNYGYTF | TGCAGCGTTGCACTTAACTATGGCTACACCTTC
TRBJ2-5 | . | . | TRBV5-4 | CASSPQQAGGTQYF | TGTGCCAGCAGCCCCCAACAGGCCGGAGGGACCCAGTACTTC
TRBJ1-5 | . | . | TRBV7-9 | CASSGGGPQHF | TGTGCCAGCAGCGGGGGGGGGCCCCAGCATTTT
TRBJ2-2 | . | TRBD1 | TRBV19 | CASRIPGQGSTGELFF | TGTGCCAGTAGGATACCGGGACAGGGATCCACCGGGGAGCTGTTTTTT
TRBJ2-6 | . | TRBD2 | TRBV6-1 | CASSGGSSGANVLTF | TGTGCCAGCAGTGGCGGGAGCTCTGGGGCCAACGTCCTGACTTTC
TRBJ2-5 | . | . | TRBV5-4 | CASSRKTVGFETQYF | TGTGCCAGCAGCAGAAAGACGGTGGGGTTCGAGACCCAGTACTTC
TRBJ2-2 | . | . | TRBV19 | CASSPMDRNTGELFF | TGTGCCAGTAGTCCGATGGACCGGAACACCGGGGAGCTGTTTTTT
TRBJ1-2 | . | TRBD1 | TRBV18 | CASSPETGPYGYTF | TGTGCCAGCTCACCAGAGACAGGGCCCTATGGCTACACCTTC
TRBJ2-1 | . | TRBD1 | TRBV5-1 | CASSYRDSHFNEQFF | TGCGCCAGCAGCTACCGGGACAGCCACTTCAATGAGCAGTTCTTC
TRBJ2-7 | . | TRBD2 | TRBV6-5 | CASSYSTSGRHEQYF | TGTGCCAGCAGTTACTCGACTAGCGGGAGACACGAGCAGTACTTC
TRBJ2-5 | . | . | TRBV5-1 | CASSLGQGIETQYF | TGCGCCAGCAGCTTGGGTCAGGGGATAGAGACCCAGTACTTC
TRBJ2-6 | . | . | TRBV7-3 | CASSLIGTSGANVLTF | TGTGCCAGCAGCTTAATCGGCACCTCTGGGGCCAACGTCCTGACTTTC
TRBJ1-1 | . | . | TRBV11-2 | CASRTGAGPLTEAFF | TGTGCCAGCAGAACGGGGGCTGGTCCGTTAACTGAAGCTTTCTTT
TRBJ1-5 | . | . | TRBV7-3 | CASSPRGEANQPQHF | TGTGCCAGCAGCCCGCGGGGGGAGGCTAATCAGCCCCAGCATTTT